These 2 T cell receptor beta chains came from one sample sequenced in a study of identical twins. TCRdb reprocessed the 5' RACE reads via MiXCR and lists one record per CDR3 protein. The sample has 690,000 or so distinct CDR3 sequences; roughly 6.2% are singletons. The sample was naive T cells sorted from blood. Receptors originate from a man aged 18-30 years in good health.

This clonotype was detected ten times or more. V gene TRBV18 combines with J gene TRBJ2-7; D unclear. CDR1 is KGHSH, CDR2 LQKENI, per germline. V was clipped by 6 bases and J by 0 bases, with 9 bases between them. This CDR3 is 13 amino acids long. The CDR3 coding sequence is TGTGCCAGCTCGCAGAAAAGCTCCTACGAGCAGTACGTC. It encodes CASSQKSSYEQYV.

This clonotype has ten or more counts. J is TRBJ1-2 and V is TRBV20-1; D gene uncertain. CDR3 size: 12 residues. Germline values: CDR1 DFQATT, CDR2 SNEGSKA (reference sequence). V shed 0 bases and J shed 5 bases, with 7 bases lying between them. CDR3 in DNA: TGCAGTGCTAGAGAGGGAAATTATGGCTACACCTTC. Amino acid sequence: CSAREGNYGYTF.